This entry describes one T cell receptor beta chain. The method was immunoSEQ multiplex PCR; TCRdb's version includes in-frame clones alone and lacks a portion of them. The repertoire consists of tens of thousands of clones, with 70% to 90% occurring once and the leading ten covering 5%. This sample is drawn from a study of blood T cell repertoires in COVID-19. This CDR3 contains 17 residues. Germline values: CDR1 MDHEN, CDR2 SYDVKM. Trimming took 4 bases from V and 2 from J, leaving 17 bases between them. The sequenced sample was peripheral blood. This TCR came from a man aged 35 to 55 with active COVID-19. V and J are TRBV28 and TRBJ1-4, with TRBD1 as a possible D gene (6 bases). This chain's CDR3 is CASSYWDNQGTNEKLFF. CDR3 nucleotide sequence: TGTGCCAGCAGTTACTGGGACAACCAGGGGACTAATGAAAAACTGTTTTTT.